This T cell receptor (beta chain) was captured by sequencing in a study of beta chain features in type 1 diabetes. In germline, CDR1 is MRHNA, CDR2 SNTAGT. The trim removed 4 bases at V and 4 bases at J, leaving 3 bases unmatched. The CDR3 consists of 13 residues. Findings and limits, study-wide: It was among patients, rather than healthy donors, that naive, central memory and Treg TCRB repertoires appeared more similar. Type 1 diabetes patients had TCRB CDR3s that were shorter (moderately but significantly so) in all four CD4+ subsets.

On this clone itself: Its target is not known.

A CD45RO/CCR7/CD25/CD127/CD95/CD27 panel sorted naive, central memory, regulatory and stem cell-like memory CD4+ cells. Since all of the isolated RNA was reverse transcribed, expressed TCRB transcripts were what got sequenced. Some clones are missing from TCRdb's copy, which holds only in-frame ones; the method was immunoSEQ multiplex PCR. The table has 20,000 to 30,000 clones, under 75% seen once. This TCR was sampled from a man younger than 35 with type 1 diabetes. This chain joins TRBV6-4 and TRBJ2-7; the match to TRBD2 covers 8 bases. The sample consisted of Tregs from blood. The CDR3 DNA sequence: TGTGCCAGCAGTGCCTTAGCGGGGTACGAGCAGTACTTC. Residues: CASSALAGYEQYF.